The entry that follows covers one T cell receptor beta chain sequence. This clone was picked up many times. What this receptor recognizes is not known. The input lacks base qualities; no much larger clone sits a single base away. The sample is drawn from a study of T cell responses to AZD1222 COVID-19 vaccine (dated by TCRdb to the early 2020s). Broadly, across the study: A total of 230 to 250 trial participants underwent TCR sequencing, of whom some 210 received two doses of AZD1222 and 26 received two doses of the MenACWY control vaccine. Trial participants were enrolled into age subgroups of 18-55, 56-69 and 70-plus years, which contained 148, 28 and 57 TCR-sequenced participants, respectively.

Broad study findings and their caveats: Reportedly, almost half of the unique spike-specific TCRs recognized epitopes lying outside the regions that are mutated in the B.1.351 and B.1.1.7 variants. Only five or six AZD1222 recipients were SARS-CoV-2 seropositive at baseline, limiting conclusions about previously exposed vaccinees. Because no day 14 peak-response samples were available, the repertoires could be characterized only after the peak T cell response. Most participants were white British and females outnumbered males, and the authors suggested that clonal diversity may have been underestimated. In the small 56-69-year group, the increase in depth fell short of significance, most likely because of low power. Vaccine-associated CD4 TCRs spanned the whole spike protein, with dominant responses in regions 160-218 and 743-854. After two AZD1222 doses, spike-specific TCR breadth and depth were significantly higher than at day 0 and than in MenACWY recipients.

The time point label, read with the paper, signifies: about 28 days (+/-7) after the second vaccine dose. AZD1222 recipients whose second dose came at about 4 weeks and those whose second dose came at about 12 weeks were combined into one group, since spike-specific TCR depth and breadth did not differ between the two schedules. Vaccinee samples came from UK trials COV001 and COV002, including a single-blind randomized controlled phase 2/3 trial of AZD1222 (ChAdOx1 nCoV-19) in healthy adults. For TCRbeta chain sequencing, PBMC samples from trial participants were taken at day 0 and at day 28 after the second dose. The CDR3 regions of human TCRbeta chains were analyzed by immunosequencing. Processing in the source paper ran as follows. Repertoire TCRs were matched against a reference library of SARS-CoV-2-specific TCRs generated with the MIRA antigen-specificity platform. Breadth meant the fraction of unique TCRs that were SARS-CoV-2-associated, whereas depth meant the fraction of total T cells that were SARS-CoV-2-associated. Each spike-specific TCR was assigned to its reactive spike region and to a CD4 or CD8 class using the MIRA data. Log10-transformed breadth and depth values were compared by one-way ANOVA with Sidak's multiple comparisons tests. Here the immuneACCESS table is served through TCRdb, limited to in-frame sequences with V and J called. Missing clones are a known gap in these copies; in checked studies unresolved V genes cover under half, and the rest lacks a known reason. D and trimming come from the DNA, and the V and J calls and clone size come from that table. This sample lists approximately 110,000 clones; 80% to 90% were detected once. The ten largest clones take up roughly 4.5% of the sample.

The germline ends are 15 bases apart after V is trimmed by 6 bases and J by 4 bases. CDR1 SNHLY and CDR2 FYNNEI are derived from the germline V gene. Counted from cysteine to phenylalanine, this CDR3 has 14 amino acids. Only the CDR3 portion is preserved as DNA: 42 bases, with reading frame beginning at the first base. The clonotype was recovered from an adult who received the AZD1222 COVID-19 vaccine. Specimen: peripheral blood, collected 28 days after the second AZD1222 dose. The rearrangement joined TRBV2 to TRBJ1-2; the D gene is perhaps TRBD1, on 6 matching bases. The CDR3 corresponds to CASRATGFGYGYTF. The sequenced DNA is TGTGCCAGCAGAGCAACAGGGTTCGGCTATGGCTACACCTTC. The CDR3, completed at both ends by the reference TRBV2 and TRBJ1-2 genes, gives the full variable domain EPEVTQTPSHQVTQMGQEVILRCVPISNHLYFYWYRQILGQKVEFLVSFYNNEISEKSEIFDDQFSVERPDGSNFTLKIRSTKLEDSAMYFCASRATGFGYGYTFGSGTRLTVV.